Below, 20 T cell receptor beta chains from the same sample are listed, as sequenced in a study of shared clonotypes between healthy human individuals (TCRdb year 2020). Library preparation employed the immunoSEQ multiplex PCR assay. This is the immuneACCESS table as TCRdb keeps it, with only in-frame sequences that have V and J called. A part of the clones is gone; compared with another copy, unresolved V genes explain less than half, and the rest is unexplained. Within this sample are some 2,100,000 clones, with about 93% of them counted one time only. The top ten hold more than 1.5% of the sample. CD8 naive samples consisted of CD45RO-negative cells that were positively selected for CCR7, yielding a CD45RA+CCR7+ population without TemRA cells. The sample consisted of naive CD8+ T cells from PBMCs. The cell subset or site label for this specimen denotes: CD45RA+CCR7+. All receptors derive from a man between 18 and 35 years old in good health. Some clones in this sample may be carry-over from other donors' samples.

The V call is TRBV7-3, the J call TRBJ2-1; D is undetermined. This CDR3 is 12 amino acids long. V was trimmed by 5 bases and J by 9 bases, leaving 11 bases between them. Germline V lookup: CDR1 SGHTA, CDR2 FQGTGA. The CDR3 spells CASSPGLVEQFF. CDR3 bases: TGTGCCAGCAGCCCTGGTCTGGTTGAGCAGTTCTTC.

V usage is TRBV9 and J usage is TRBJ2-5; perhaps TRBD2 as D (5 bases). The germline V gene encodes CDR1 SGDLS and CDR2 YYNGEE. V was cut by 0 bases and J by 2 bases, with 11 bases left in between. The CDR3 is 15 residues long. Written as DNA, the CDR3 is TGTGCCAGCAGCGTAGGTTTTAGCGCGCAAGAGACCCAGTACTTC. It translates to CASSVGFSAQETQYF. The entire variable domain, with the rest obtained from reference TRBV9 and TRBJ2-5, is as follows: DSGVTQTPKHLITATGQRVTLRCSPRSGDLSVYWYQQSLDQGLQFLIQYYNGEERAKGNILERFSAQQFPDLHSELNLSSLELGDSALYFCASSVGFSAQETQYFGPGTRLLVL.

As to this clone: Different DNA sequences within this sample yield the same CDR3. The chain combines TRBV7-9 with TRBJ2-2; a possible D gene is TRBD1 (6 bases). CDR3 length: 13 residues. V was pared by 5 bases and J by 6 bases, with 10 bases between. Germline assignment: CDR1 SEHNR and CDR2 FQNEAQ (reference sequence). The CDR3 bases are TGTGCCAGCAGCCCACCAGGGGCCGGGGAGCTGTTTTTT. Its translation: CASSPPGAGELFF.

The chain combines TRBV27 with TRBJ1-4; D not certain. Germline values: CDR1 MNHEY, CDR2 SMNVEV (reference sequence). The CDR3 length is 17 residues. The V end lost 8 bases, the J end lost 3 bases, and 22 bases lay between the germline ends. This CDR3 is CASFNSLLSGSNEKLFF. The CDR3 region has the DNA TGTGCCAGCTTCAATTCCCTCCTCTCAGGATCTAATGAAAAACTGTTTTTT.

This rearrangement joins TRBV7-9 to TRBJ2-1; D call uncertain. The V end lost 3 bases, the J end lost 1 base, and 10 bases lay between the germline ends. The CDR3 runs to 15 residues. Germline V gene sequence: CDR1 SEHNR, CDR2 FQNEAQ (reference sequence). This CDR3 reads CASSFYGLSYNEQFF. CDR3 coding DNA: TGTGCCAGCAGCTTTTACGGATTGTCCTACAATGAGCAGTTCTTC.

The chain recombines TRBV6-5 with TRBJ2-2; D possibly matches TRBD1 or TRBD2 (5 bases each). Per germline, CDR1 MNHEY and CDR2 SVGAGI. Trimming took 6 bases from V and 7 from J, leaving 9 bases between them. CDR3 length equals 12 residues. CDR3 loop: CASSPRGGELFF. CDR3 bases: TGTGCCAGCAGCCCGAGGGGCGGGGAGCTGTTTTTT.

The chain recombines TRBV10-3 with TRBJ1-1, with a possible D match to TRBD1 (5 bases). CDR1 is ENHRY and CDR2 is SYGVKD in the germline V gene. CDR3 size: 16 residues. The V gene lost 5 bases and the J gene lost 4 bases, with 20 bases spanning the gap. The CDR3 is CAISLGGGAGGTEAFF. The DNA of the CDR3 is TGTGCCATCAGTTTAGGAGGAGGGGCCGGAGGCACTGAAGCTTTCTTT.

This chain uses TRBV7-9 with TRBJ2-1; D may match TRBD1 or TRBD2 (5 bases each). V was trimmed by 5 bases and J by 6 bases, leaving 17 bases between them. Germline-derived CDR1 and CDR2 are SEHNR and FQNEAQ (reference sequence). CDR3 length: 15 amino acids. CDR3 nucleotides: TGTGCCAGCAGCAAGGGGATCCCGAGGGGCAATGAGCAGTTCTTC. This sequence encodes CASSKGIPRGNEQFF.

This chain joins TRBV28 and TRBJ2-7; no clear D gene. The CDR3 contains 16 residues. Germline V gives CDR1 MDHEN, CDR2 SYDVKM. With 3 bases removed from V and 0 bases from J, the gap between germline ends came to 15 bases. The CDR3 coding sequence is TGTGCCAGCAGTTTCGTGTTTACCGCCTCCTCCTACGAGCAGTACTTC. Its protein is CASSFVFTASSYEQYF.

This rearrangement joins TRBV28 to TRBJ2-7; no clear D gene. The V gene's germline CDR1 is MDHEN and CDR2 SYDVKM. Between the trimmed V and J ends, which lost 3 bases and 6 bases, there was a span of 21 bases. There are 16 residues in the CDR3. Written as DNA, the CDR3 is TGTGCCAGCAGTTTTTATGGGGTTAGTTCTTGGTTCGAGCAGTACTTC. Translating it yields CASSFYGVSSWFEQYF.

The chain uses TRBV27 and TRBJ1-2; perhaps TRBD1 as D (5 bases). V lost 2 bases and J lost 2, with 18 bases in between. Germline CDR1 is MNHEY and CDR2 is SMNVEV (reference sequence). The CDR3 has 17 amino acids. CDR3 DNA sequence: TGTGCCAGCAGTTTAAGGGAGACAGACGCCTCGAACTATGGCTACACCTTC. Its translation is CASSLRETDASNYGYTF.

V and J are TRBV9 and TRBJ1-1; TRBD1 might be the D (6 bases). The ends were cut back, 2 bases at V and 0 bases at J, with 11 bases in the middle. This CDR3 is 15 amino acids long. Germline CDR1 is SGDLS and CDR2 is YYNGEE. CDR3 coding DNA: TGTGCCAGCAGCGTCGTACAGGGAGTGAACACTGAAGCTTTCTTT. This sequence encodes CASSVVQGVNTEAFF.

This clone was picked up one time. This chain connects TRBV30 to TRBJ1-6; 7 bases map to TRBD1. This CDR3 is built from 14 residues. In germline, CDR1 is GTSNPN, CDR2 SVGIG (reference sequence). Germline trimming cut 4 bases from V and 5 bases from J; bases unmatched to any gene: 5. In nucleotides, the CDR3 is TGTGCCTGGAACCCCGGGACAGATAATTCACCCCTCCACTTT. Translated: CAWNPGTDNSPLHF. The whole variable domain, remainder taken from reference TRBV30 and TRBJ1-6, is SQTIHQWPATLVQPVGSPLSLECTVEGTSNPNLYWYRQAAGRGLQLLFYSVGIGQISSEVPQNLSASRPQDRQFILSSKKLLLSDSGFYLCAWNPGTDNSPLHFGNGTRLTVT.

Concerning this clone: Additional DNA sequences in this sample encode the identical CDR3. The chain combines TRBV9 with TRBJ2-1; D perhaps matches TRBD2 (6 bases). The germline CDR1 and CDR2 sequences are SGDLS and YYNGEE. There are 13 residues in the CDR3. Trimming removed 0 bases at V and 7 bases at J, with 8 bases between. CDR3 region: CASSVGGGNEQFF. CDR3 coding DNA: TGTGCCAGCAGCGTAGGCGGAGGGAATGAGCAGTTCTTC.

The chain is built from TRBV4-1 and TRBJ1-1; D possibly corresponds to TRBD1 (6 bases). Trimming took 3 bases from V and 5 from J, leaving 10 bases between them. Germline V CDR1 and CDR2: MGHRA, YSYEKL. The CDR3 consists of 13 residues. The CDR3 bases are TGCGCCAGCAGCCATTATCAGGGGACTGAAGCTTTCTTT. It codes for CASSHYQGTEAFF.

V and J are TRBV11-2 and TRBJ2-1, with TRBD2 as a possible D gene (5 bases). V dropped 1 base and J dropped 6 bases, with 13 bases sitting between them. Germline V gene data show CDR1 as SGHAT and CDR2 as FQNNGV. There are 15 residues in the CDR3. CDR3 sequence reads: CASSLGGSGVNEQFF. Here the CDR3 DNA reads TGTGCCAGCAGCTTAGGAGGGTCGGGTGTCAATGAGCAGTTCTTC.

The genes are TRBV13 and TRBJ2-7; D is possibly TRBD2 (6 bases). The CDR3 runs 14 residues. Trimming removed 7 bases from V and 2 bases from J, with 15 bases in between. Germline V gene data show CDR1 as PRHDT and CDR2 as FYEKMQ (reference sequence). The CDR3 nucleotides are TGTGCCAGCAACATCGGAGGGGAAACCTACGAGCAGTACTTC. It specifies CASNIGGETYEQYF.

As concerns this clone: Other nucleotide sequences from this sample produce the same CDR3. The CDR3 loop reads CASSFGRSYEQYF. The CDR3 nucleotides read TGTGCCAGCAGTTTTGGGAGAAGCTACGAGCAGTACTTC. The chain combines TRBV28 with TRBJ2-7; tentative D call: TRBD2 (5 bases). CDR3 length equals 13 residues. CDR1 is MDHEN, CDR2 SYDVKM, per germline. Trimming pared 3 bases from V and 3 bases from J, leaving 9 bases between.

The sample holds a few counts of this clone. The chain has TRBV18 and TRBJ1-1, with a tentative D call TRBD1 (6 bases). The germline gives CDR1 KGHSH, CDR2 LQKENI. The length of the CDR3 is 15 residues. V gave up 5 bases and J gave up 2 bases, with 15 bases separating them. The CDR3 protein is CASSADRFPNTEAFF. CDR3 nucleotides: TGTGCCAGCTCAGCCGACAGGTTTCCAAACACTGAAGCTTTCTTT.

DNA for the CDR3: TGTGCCAGCAGTCCAGGACGAGGTGGGAACGAGCAGTACTTC. Translation gives CASSPGRGGNEQYF. This chain links TRBV6-6 with TRBJ2-7; D gene unclear. The CDR3 has 14 residues. Trimming removed 5 bases at V and 5 bases at J, with 16 bases between. Germline CDR1 MNHNY, CDR2 SVGAGI (reference sequence).